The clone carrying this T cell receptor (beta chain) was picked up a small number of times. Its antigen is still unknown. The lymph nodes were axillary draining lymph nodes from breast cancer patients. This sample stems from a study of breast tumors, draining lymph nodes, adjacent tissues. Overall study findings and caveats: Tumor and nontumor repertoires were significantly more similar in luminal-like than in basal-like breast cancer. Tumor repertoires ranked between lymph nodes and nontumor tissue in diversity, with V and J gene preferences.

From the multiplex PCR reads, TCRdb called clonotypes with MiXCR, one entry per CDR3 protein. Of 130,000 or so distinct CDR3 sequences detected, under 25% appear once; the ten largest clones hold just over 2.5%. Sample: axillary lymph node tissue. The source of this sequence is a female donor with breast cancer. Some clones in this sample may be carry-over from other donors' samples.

In nucleotides, the CDR3 is TGTGCCAGCAGTTCGGGGGAGTGGCAAGAGACCCAGTACTTC. Protein product: CASSSGEWQETQYF. This chain joins TRBV6-2 or TRBV6-3 and TRBJ2-5, with D maybe TRBD2 (6 bases). V was cut by 4 bases and J by 2 bases, with 11 bases left in between. The CDR3 runs to 14 residues. Germline CDR1 is MNHEY and CDR2 is SVGEGT.